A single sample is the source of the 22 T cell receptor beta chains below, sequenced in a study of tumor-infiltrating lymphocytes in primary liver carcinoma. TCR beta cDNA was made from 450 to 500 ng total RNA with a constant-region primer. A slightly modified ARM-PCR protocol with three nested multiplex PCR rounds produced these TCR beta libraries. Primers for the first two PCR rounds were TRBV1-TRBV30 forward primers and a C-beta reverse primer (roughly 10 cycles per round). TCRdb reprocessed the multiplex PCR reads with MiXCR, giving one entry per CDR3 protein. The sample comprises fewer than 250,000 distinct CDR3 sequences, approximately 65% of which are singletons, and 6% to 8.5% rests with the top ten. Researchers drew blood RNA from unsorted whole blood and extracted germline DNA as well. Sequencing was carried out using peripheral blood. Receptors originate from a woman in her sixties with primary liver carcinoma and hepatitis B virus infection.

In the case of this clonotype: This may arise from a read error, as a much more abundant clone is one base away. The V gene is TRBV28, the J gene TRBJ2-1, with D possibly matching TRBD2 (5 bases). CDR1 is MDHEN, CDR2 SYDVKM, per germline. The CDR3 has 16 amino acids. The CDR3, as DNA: TGTGCCAGCAGTGGAAGGACTCCCGGTGACGGGGATGAGCAGTTATTC. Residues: CASSGRTPGDGDEQLF. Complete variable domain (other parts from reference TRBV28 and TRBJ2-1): DVKVTQSSRYLVKRTGEKVFLECVQDMDHENMFWYRQDPGLGLRLIYFSYDVKMKEKGDIPEGYSVSREKKERFSLILESASTNQTSMYLCASSGRTPGDGDEQLFGPGTRLTVL.

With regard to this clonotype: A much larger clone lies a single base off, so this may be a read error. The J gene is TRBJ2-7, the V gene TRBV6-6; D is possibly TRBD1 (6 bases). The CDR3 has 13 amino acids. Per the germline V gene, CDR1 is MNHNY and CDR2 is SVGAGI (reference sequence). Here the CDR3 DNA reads TGTACCAGCAGCTCGGACAGTCCCATACTTCGGTACTTC. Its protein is CTSSSDSPILRYF.

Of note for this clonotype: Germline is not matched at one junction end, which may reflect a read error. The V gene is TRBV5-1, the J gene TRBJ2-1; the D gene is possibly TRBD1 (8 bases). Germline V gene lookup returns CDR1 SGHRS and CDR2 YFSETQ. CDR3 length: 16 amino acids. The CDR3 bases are TGCTCCAGCTCCGGCCTACTCGGGGGGACAGGTTATGTGCAGTTCTTC. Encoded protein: CSSSGLLGGTGYVQFF.

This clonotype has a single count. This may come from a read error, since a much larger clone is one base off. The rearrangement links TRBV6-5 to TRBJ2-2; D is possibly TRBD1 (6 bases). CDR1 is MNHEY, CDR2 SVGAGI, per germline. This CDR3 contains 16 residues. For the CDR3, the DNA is TGTGCCAGCAGTTATTCATTTTGGGGGCCCACCGGGGAGCTGTTGTTT. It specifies CASSYSFWGPTGELLF.

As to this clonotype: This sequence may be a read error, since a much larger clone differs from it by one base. CDR3 amino acids: CTSSRENAGANVLTF. The CDR3, as DNA: TGTACCAGCAGTCGAGAGAATGCTGGGGCCAACGTCCTGACTTTC. The chain has TRBV12-3 or TRBV12-4 and TRBJ2-6, with unresolved D. The CDR3 sequence is 15 residues long.

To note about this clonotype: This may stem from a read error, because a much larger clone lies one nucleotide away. The DNA for the CDR3 is TGCGCCAGCAGCCAGTTAGGTTGGGGGTTGAACACCGGGGAGCTGTTATTT. It is translated as CASSQLGWGLNTGELLF. This sequence joins TRBV4-1 and TRBJ2-2; either TRBD1 or TRBD2 may fit D (5 bases each). The germline CDR1 and CDR2 sequences are MGHRA and YSYEKL. This CDR3 is built from 17 residues.

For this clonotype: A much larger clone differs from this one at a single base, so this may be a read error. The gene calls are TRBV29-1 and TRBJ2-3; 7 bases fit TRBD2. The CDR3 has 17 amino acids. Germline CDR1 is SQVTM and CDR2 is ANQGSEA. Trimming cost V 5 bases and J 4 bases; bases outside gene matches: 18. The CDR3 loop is CSVPGGGAQSWSDTQYF. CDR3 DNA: TGCAGCGTTCCGGGGGGAGGGGCACAAAGTTGGTCAGATACGCAGTATTTT.

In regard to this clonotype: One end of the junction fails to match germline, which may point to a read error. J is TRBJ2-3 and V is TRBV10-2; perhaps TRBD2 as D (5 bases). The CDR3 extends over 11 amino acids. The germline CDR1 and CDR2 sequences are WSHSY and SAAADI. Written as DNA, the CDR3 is TGTGCCAGCAGTGAAAGCGGTACGCTGTATTTT. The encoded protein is CASSESGTLYF.

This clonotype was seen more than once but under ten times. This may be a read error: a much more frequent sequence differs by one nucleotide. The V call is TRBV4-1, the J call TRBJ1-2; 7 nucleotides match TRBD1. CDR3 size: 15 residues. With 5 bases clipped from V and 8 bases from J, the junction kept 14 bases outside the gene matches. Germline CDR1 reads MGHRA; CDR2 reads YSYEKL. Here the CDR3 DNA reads TGCGCCAGCAGCAGGCCCGTCGACAGGGCTGGGGGCTACACCTTC. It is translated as CASSRPVDRAGGYTF.

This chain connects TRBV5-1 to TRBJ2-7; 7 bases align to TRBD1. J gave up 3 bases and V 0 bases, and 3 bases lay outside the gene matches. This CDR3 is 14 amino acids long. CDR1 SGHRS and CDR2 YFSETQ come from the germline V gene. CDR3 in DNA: TGCGCCAGCAGCTTGGGGACAGGTCACTACGAGCAGTACTTC. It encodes CASSLGTGHYEQYF.

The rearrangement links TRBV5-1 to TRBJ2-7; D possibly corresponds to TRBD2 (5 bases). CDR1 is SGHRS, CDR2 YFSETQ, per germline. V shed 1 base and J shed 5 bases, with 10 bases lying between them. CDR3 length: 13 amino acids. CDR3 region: CASSLRSSHEQYF. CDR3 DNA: TGCGCCAGCAGCTTGCGGTCTAGCCACGAGCAGTACTTC.

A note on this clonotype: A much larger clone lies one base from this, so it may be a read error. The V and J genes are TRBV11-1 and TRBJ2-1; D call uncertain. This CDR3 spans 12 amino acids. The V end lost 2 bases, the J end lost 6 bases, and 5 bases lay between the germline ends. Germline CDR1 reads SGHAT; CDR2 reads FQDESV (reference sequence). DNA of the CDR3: TGTGCCAGCAGCTTAAATGTCAATGAGCAGTTCTTC. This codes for CASSLNVNEQFF.

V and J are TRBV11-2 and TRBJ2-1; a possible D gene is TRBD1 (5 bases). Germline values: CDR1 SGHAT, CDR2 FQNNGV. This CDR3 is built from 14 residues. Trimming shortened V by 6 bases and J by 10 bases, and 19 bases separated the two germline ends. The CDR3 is CASSPYSRYREQFF. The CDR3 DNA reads TGTGCCAGCAGTCCGTACTCAAGGTACAGGGAGCAGTTCTTC.

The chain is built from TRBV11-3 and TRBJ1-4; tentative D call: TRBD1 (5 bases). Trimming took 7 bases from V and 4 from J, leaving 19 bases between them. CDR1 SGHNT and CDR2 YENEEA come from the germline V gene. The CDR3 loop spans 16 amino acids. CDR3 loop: CASTRTGRGLNEKLFF. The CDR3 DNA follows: TGTGCCAGCACCCGAACAGGACGGGGCCTTAATGAAAAACTGTTTTTT. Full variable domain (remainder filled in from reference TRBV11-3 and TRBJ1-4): EAGVVQSPRYKIIEKKQPVAFWCNPISGHNTLYWYLQNLGQGPELLIRYENEEAVDDSQLPKDRFSAERLKGVDSTLKIQPAELGDSAVYLCASTRTGRGLNEKLFFGSGTQLSVL.

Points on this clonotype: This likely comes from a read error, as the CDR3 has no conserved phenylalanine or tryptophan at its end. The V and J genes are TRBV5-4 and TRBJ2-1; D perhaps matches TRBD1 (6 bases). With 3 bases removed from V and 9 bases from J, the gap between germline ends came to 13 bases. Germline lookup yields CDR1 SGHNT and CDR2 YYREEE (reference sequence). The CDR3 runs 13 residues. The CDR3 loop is CASSSGTFVEQFL. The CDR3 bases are TGTGCCAGCAGCTCAGGGACATTCGTTGAGCAGTTCTTA.

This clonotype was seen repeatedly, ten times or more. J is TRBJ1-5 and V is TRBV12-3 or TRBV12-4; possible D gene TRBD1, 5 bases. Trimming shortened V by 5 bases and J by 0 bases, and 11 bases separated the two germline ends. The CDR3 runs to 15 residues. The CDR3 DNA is TGTGCCAGCAGTCCAAGGGACGGTAGCAATCAGCCCCAGCATTTT. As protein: CASSPRDGSNQPQHF.

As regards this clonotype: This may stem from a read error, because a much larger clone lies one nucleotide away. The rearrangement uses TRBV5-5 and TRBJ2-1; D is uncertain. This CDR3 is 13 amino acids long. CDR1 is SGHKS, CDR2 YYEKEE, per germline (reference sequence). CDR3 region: CASGFYVYNEQFF. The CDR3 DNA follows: TGTGCCAGCGGCTTTTACGTATACAATGAGCAGTTCTTC.

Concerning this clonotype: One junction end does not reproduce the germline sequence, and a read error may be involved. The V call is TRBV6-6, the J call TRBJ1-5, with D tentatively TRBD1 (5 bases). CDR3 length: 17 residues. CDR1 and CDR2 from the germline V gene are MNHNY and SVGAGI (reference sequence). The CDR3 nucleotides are TGTGCCAGCAGCCTTGGGACGATTTTATTGAGCAATCAGCCCCGGCATTTT. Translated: CASSLGTILLSNQPRHF.

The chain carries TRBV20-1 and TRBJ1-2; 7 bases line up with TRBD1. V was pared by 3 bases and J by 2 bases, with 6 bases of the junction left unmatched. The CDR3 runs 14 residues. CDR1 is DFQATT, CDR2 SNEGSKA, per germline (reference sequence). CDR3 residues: CSASVGQINYGYTF. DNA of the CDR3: TGCAGTGCTAGTGTGGGACAGATAAACTATGGCTACACCTTC.

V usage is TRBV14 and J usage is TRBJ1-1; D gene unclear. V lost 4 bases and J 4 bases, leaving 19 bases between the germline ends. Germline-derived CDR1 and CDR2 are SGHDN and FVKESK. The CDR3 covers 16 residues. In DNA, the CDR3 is TGTGCCAGCAGCCCCCCCTGGCAGAGCTTCATCACTGAAGCTTTCTTT. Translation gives CASSPPWQSFITEAFF.

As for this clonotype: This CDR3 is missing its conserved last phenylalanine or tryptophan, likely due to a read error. The CDR3 here is CASSQSATNDEQYL. The CDR3 DNA reads as TGTGCCAGCAGCCAATCGGCAACTAACGACGAGCAGTACCTC. This chain connects TRBV4-2 to TRBJ2-7, with unresolved D. Germline V gene data show CDR1 as LGHNA and CDR2 as YNFKEQ. The CDR3 is 14 amino acids. The ends were cut back, 2 bases at V and 5 bases at J, with 13 bases in the middle.

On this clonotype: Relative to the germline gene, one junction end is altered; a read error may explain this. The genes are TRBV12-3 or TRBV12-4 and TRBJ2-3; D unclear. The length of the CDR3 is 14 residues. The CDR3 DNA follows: TGTGCCTGCAGTTTTCCGGAGCACACGGATACGCAGTATTTT. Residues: CACSFPEHTDTQYF.